This T cell receptor beta chain came from a study of T cells in women clearing cervical HPV infection. Overall study context: With HLA typing for only a few women, HLA confounding remains possible.

Generated by immunoSEQ multiplex PCR, the TCRdb table keeps only in-frame clones and is missing some. The table lists roughly 12,000 clones. All participants had a single incident cervical HPV16 infection, and prevalent HPV16 infections were excluded. Turning to this clone: Its target is unknown. The observed sequence ends 3 residues before the CDR3 terminus, with the missing tail filled in from the germline J gene.

Germline V gene data show CDR1 as DFQATT and CDR2 as SNEGSKA (reference sequence). The CDR3 loop spans 11 amino acids. The germline V and J ends were trimmed by 6 bases and 4 bases, with 8 bases remaining between them. Findings of the study overall: Unknown T-cell numbers per sample may underlie the richness differences. Cases carried less TRBV6-7 than controls: approximately 0.1% versus 0.16%.

Input material: blood buffy coat. This sequence joins TRBV20-1 and TRBJ2-3; D is perhaps TRBD1 (6 bases). This sequence originates from a woman between 18 and 75 years old with a cervical HPV16 infection that either progressed to CIN3+ or cleared (not recorded which). The covered CDR3 bases are TGCAGTGCAAGGACAGCAGATACG. It translates to CSARTADT. The full CDR3 sequence reads CSARTADTQYF.